These 29 T cell receptor beta chains originate from one sample sequenced in a study of Ad26.COV2.S vaccination and SARS-CoV-2 variants. Sequencing used immunoSEQ multiplex PCR; TCRdb keeps in-frame clones, though not all of them. The profile covers 380,000 or so clones, with 83% appearing a single time and just under 7.5% taken by the ten largest. Treatment of the sample: 15 to 20 received Ad26.COV2.S at low or high dose, single or two shots; roughly 5 received placebo; per-sample allocation not given. Sample collection was performed on day 63 after the first vaccine or placebo injection. The input for sequencing was peripheral blood, taken in a trial of Ad26.COV2.S vaccine versus placebo. Receptors originate from a person aged 18-65 years who received the Ad26.COV2.S COVID-19 vaccine or a placebo.

The chain has TRBV3-1 (or the pseudogene TRBV3-2) and TRBJ2-5, with D uncertain. Germline V gene lookup returns CDR1 LGHDT and CDR2 YNNKEL (reference sequence). Trimming stripped 4 bases from V and 5 bases from J, with 14 bases between. This CDR3 is 14 amino acids long. The CDR3 loop is CASSLAETWETQYF. In DNA form, the CDR3 reads TGTGCCAGCAGCCTCGCGGAGACATGGGAGACCCAGTACTTC.

This clone has a single count. The chain recombines TRBV3-1 (or the pseudogene TRBV3-2) with TRBJ2-1; 7 bases match TRBD1. The length of the CDR3 is 16 residues. The junction had 9 bases not matched to a gene; V was cut back by 1 base and J by 6 bases. The germline CDR1 and CDR2 sequences are LGHDT and YNNKEL (reference sequence). DNA of the CDR3: TGTGCCAGCAGCCAAGTGTCCCGAGCAGGGGGCAATGAGCAGTTCTTC. This gives the protein CASSQVSRAGGNEQFF.

The rearrangement uses TRBV11-2 and TRBJ2-7; tentatively, D is TRBD2 (5 bases). The CDR3 totals 15 residues. Germline V gene lookup returns CDR1 SGHAT and CDR2 FQNNGV. V lost 0 bases to trimming and J lost 2 bases, with 11 bases between them. CDR3 coding DNA: TGTGCCAGCAGCTTAGATCGCGGGTGGACCTACGAGCAGTACTTC. Protein sequence: CASSLDRGWTYEQYF.

The V gene is TRBV6-5, the J gene TRBJ1-2, with D unresolved. The CDR3 runs 13 residues. Per the germline V gene, CDR1 is MNHEY and CDR2 is SVGAGI. Trimming left V 10 bases short and J 0 bases short, with 12 bases between. Here the CDR3 reads CATIPGANYGYTF. The CDR3 DNA reads TGTGCCACCATTCCGGGAGCTAACTATGGCTACACCTTC.

The V gene is TRBV2, the J gene TRBJ2-1; D is uncertain. Per germline, CDR1 SNHLY and CDR2 FYNNEI. V lost 6 bases and J lost 1, with 13 bases in between. This CDR3 is built from 15 residues. Here the CDR3 DNA reads TGTGCCAGCAGCTCCTTAATTGGTTCCTACAATGAGCAGTTCTTC. Translated: CASSSLIGSYNEQFF.

V usage is TRBV4-1 and J usage is TRBJ2-7, with a tentative D call TRBD2 (5 bases). The CDR3 has 15 residues. Germline V gene data show CDR1 as MGHRA and CDR2 as YSYEKL. V gave up 4 bases and J gave up 6 bases, with 19 bases separating them. The CDR3 DNA is TGCGCCAGCAGCCTCGAGGCGGGCTATCAGATCGAGCAGTACTTC. As protein: CASSLEAGYQIEQYF.

On this clone itself: Other DNA sequences from this sample encode an identical CDR3 as well. The chain recombines TRBV9 with TRBJ2-5; a possible D gene is TRBD2 (6 bases). The CDR3 is 15 residues long. In germline, CDR1 is SGDLS, CDR2 YYNGEE. The V and J ends lost 0 bases and 5 bases respectively, with 14 bases between them. The CDR3 is CASSVDGQGRETQYF. The DNA for the CDR3 is TGTGCCAGCAGCGTAGACGGACAAGGGAGGGAGACCCAGTACTTC.

The genes are TRBV11-3 and TRBJ2-1, with 10 bases aligning to TRBD2. Germline CDR1 is SGHNT and CDR2 is YENEEA. The CDR3 is 14 residues long. Trimming cost V 5 bases and J 13 bases; bases outside gene matches: 11. The CDR3 is CASSRSGTSAGQFF. CDR3 sequence (DNA): TGTGCCAGCAGCCGCTCCGGGACTAGCGCCGGCCAGTTCTTC.

The gene calls are TRBV10-2 and TRBJ2-2; D not resolved. V lost 7 bases to trimming and J lost 3 bases, with 3 bases between them. CDR1 WSHSY and CDR2 SAAADI come from the germline V gene. The CDR3 runs 11 residues. The CDR3 region is CASTDTGELFF. CDR3 coding DNA: TGCGCCAGCACAGACACCGGGGAGCTGTTTTTT.

This clone has more than one count but fewer than ten. The rearrangement links TRBV5-6 to TRBJ1-5; unclear D gene. The V gene lost 0 bases and the J gene lost 5 bases, with 6 bases spanning the gap. Looked up from germline, CDR1 is SGHDT and CDR2 is YYEEEE. The CDR3 extends over 13 amino acids. CDR3 in amino acids: CASSLEPDQPQHF. CDR3 coding DNA: TGTGCCAGCAGCTTGGAGCCAGATCAGCCCCAGCATTTT.

V is TRBV5-6 and J is TRBJ2-7; no reliable D call. This CDR3 spans 13 amino acids. Germline V gives CDR1 SGHDT, CDR2 YYEEEE. Trimming pared 2 bases from V and 9 bases from J, leaving 15 bases between. CDR3 loop: CASSFAPQVGQYF. The CDR3 region has the DNA TGTGCCAGCAGCTTCGCCCCCCAGGTAGGGCAGTACTTC.

V gene TRBV7-9 combines with J gene TRBJ1-2; 9 bases line up with TRBD1. V lost 5 bases and J lost 7; bases outside the gene matches: 5. The germline CDR1 and CDR2 sequences are SEHNR and FQNEAQ (reference sequence). The CDR3 is 13 residues long. The CDR3 here is CASSTTTGGGYTF. In DNA, the CDR3 is TGTGCCAGCAGCACAACGACAGGGGGTGGCTACACCTTC.

The chain uses TRBV11-3 and TRBJ2-5; D ambiguous. The CDR3 has 12 residues. The germline V and J ends were trimmed by 4 bases and 5 bases, with 8 bases remaining between them. The V gene's germline CDR1 is SGHNT and CDR2 YENEEA. CDR3 nucleotide sequence: TGTGCCAGCAGCTCCGCACGTGAGACCCAGTACTTC. Translated: CASSSARETQYF.

The chain couples TRBV4-1 to TRBJ2-6, with 11 positions matching TRBD1. The V gene's germline CDR1 is MGHRA and CDR2 YSYEKL. With V trimmed by 2 bases and J by 4 bases, 10 bases remained unmatched. The CDR3 runs to 19 residues. CDR3 loop: CASSQPGTGGSTGANVLTF. The CDR3 nucleotides are TGCGCCAGCAGCCAACCCGGGACAGGGGGTTCTACCGGGGCCAACGTCCTGACTTTC.

This clone was detected a few times. V gene TRBV30 combines with J gene TRBJ1-2, with a weak D call TRBD1 (6 bases). The CDR3 totals 13 residues. Per germline, CDR1 GTSNPN and CDR2 SVGIG (reference sequence). Trimming pared 2 bases from V and 5 bases from J, leaving 12 bases between. CDR3 DNA: TGTGCCTGGAGTATGGACCAGGGGTATGGCTACACCTTC. It encodes CAWSMDQGYGYTF.

The rearrangement uses TRBV6-4 and TRBJ1-1; D is unclear. V lost 7 bases, J lost 0 bases, and 12 bases lay in between. The CDR3 length is 14 residues. The V gene's germline CDR1 is MRHNA and CDR2 SNTAGT. The CDR3 DNA is TGTGCCAGCAAAGCCGACTACTTGAACACTGAAGCTTTCTTT. Translation gives CASKADYLNTEAFF.

This sequence joins TRBV6-5 and TRBJ1-1; D is unresolved. Germline values: CDR1 MNHEY, CDR2 SVGAGI. This CDR3 comprises 13 residues. V shed 0 bases and J shed 1 base, with 3 bases lying between them. CDR3 sequence: CASSYSENTEAFF. For the CDR3, the DNA is TGTGCCAGCAGTTACTCGGAGAACACTGAAGCTTTCTTT.

The chain links TRBV6-4 to TRBJ1-5; D ambiguous. The CDR3 totals 17 residues. Trimming cost V 2 bases and J 5 bases, with 19 bases left between them. Germline V gene data show CDR1 as MRHNA and CDR2 as SNTAGT. CDR3 region: CASSDPGRVGFDQPQHF. CDR3 nucleotide sequence: TGTGCCAGCAGTGACCCCGGAAGGGTCGGGTTCGATCAGCCCCAGCATTTT.

V and J are TRBV11-2 and TRBJ2-1; D assignment may be TRBD1 or TRBD2 (6 bases each). The CDR3 runs to 13 residues. Germline V lookup: CDR1 SGHAT, CDR2 FQNNGV. V was clipped by 1 base and J by 6 bases, with 7 bases between them. The CDR3 DNA reads as TGTGCCAGCAGCTTAGGGGGGGCCAATGAGCAGTTCTTC. Translating gives CASSLGGANEQFF.

The chain uses TRBV24-1 and TRBJ1-5; maybe TRBD1 (5 bases). Germline V gene data show CDR1 as KGHDR and CDR2 as SFDVKD. The CDR3 consists of 16 residues. The germline V and J ends were trimmed by 0 bases and 1 base, with 9 bases remaining between them. The CDR3 DNA reads as TGTGCCACCAGTGATTTGGGTAGGGGAAGCAATCAGCCCCAGCATTTT. Amino acid sequence: CATSDLGRGSNQPQHF.

The genes are TRBV19 and TRBJ1-2, with D unresolved. CDR1 is LNHDA and CDR2 is SQIVND in the germline V gene (reference sequence). CDR3 size: 13 residues. V lost 3 bases, J lost 8 bases, and 13 bases lay in between. The CDR3 loop reads CASSIRTQRGYTF. The CDR3 nucleotides read TGTGCCAGTAGTATCCGTACCCAGCGCGGCTACACCTTC.

The gene calls are TRBV4-2 and TRBJ2-1; D not certain. The germline CDR1 and CDR2 sequences are LGHNA and YNFKEQ. The CDR3 loop spans 15 amino acids. With 6 bases removed from V and 0 bases from J, the gap between germline ends came to 12 bases. CDR3 DNA sequence: TGTGCCAGCAGTCCTACTGTGGGCTCCTACAATGAGCAGTTCTTC. Translating gives CASSPTVGSYNEQFF.

The sample holds one count of this clone. The chain is built from TRBV4-1 and TRBJ2-7; TRBD1 is a possible D gene (6 bases). The ends were cut back, 1 base at V and 0 bases at J, with 13 bases in the middle. In germline, CDR1 is MGHRA, CDR2 YSYEKL. The CDR3 contains 16 residues. CDR3 loop: CASSQGPGDTSYEQYF. CDR3 DNA: TGCGCCAGCAGCCAAGGTCCCGGGGACACCTCCTACGAGCAGTACTTC.

J is TRBJ1-1 and V is TRBV3-1 (or the pseudogene TRBV3-2); 8 bases align to TRBD1. Germline values: CDR1 LGHDT, CDR2 YNNKEL (reference sequence). The V segment lost 7 bases and the J segment 4 bases; nucleotides outside the gene matches: 5. The CDR3 is 13 amino acids. Here the CDR3 DNA reads TGTGCCAGCAAGGGACAGGAGGGCACTGAAGCTTTCTTT. This codes for CASKGQEGTEAFF.

The V gene is TRBV6-5, the J gene TRBJ2-1, with 7 bases that match TRBD2. This CDR3 comprises 13 residues. From germline, CDR1 is MNHEY and CDR2 SVGAGI. The V gene end was trimmed by 8 bases and the J gene end by 7 bases; junction bases not matched to a gene: 8. The CDR3 region is CASSGLVGNEQFF. The CDR3 bases are TGTGCCAGCTCCGGACTAGTAGGGAATGAGCAGTTCTTC.

The chain combines TRBV5-8 with TRBJ1-2; D is uncertain. V lost 4 bases, J lost 5 bases, and 9 bases lay in between. The germline V gene encodes CDR1 SGHTS and CDR2 YDEGEE. The CDR3 is 12 amino acids. CDR3 sequence reads: CASSLSGYGYTF. The CDR3 DNA sequence: TGTGCCAGCAGCCTAAGTGGGTATGGCTACACCTTC.

V usage is TRBV12-5 and J usage is TRBJ1-5, with D maybe TRBD1 (5 bases). The CDR3 has 14 amino acids. Germline V gives CDR1 LGHNT, CDR2 FRNRAP. V lost 9 bases and J 3 bases, leaving 15 bases between the germline ends. The CDR3 sequence: CASRPDSYNQPQHF. DNA for the CDR3: TGTGCTAGCCGCCCTGACAGCTACAATCAGCCCCAGCATTTT.

The rearrangement uses TRBV5-4 and TRBJ2-7, with D possibly TRBD1 on 6 matching bases. From germline, CDR1 is SGHNT and CDR2 YYREEE (reference sequence). The V and J ends lost 7 bases and 6 bases respectively, with 14 bases between them. The CDR3 contains 12 residues. In DNA, the CDR3 is TGTGCCAGCGGGGTGGGGGCCACCGAGCAGTACTTC. Its protein is CASGVGATEQYF.

This rearrangement joins TRBV27 to TRBJ2-5; 7 nucleotides agree with TRBD2. The V gene end was trimmed by 1 base and the J gene end by 4 bases; junction bases not matched to a gene: 9. The germline gives CDR1 MNHEY, CDR2 SMNVEV (reference sequence). The CDR3 is 16 residues long. CDR3 sequence: CASSLYRGGRGETQYF. The CDR3 DNA is TGTGCCAGCAGTTTATACCGGGGAGGGAGGGGAGAGACCCAGTACTTC.